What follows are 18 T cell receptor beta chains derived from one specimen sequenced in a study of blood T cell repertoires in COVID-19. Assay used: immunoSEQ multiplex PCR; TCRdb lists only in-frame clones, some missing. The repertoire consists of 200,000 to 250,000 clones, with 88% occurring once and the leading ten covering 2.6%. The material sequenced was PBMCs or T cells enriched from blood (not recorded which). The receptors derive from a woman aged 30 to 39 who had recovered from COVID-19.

CDR3 amino acids: CASSPDFSGYTEAFF. In DNA, the CDR3 is TGTGCCAGCAGCCCAGACTTTTCAGGCTACACTGAAGCTTTCTTT. The chain combines TRBV14 with TRBJ1-1; D is unresolved. V lost 4 bases and J 3 bases, leaving 15 bases between the germline ends. Per the germline V gene, CDR1 is SGHDN and CDR2 is FVKESK. This CDR3 has 15 residues.

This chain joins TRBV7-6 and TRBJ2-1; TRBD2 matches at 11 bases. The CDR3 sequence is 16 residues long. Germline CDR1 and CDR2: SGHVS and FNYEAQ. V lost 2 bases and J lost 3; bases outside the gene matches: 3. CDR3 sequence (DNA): TGTGCCAGCAGCTTAAGTAGCGGGGGGGTCTACAATGAGCAGTTCTTC. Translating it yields CASSLSSGGVYNEQFF. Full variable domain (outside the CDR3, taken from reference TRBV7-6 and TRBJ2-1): GAGVSQSPRYKVTKRGQDVALRCDPISGHVSLYWYRQALGQGPEFLTYFNYEAQQDKSGLPNDRFSAERPEGSISTLTIQRTEQRDSAMYRCASSLSSGGVYNEQFFGPGTRLTVL.

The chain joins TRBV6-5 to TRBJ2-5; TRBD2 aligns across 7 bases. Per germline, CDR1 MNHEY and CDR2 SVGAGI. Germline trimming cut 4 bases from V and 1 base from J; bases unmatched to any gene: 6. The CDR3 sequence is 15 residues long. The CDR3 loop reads CASSFLWGGQETQYF. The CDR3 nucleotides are TGTGCCAGCAGTTTCCTTTGGGGGGGCCAAGAGACCCAGTACTTC.

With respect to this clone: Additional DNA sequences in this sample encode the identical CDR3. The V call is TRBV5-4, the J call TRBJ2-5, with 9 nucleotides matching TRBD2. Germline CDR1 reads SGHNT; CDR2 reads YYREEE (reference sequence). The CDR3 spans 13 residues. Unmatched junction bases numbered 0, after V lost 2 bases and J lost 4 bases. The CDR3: CASSLAGGETQYF. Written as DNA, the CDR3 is TGTGCCAGCAGCTTAGCGGGAGGAGAGACCCAGTACTTC.

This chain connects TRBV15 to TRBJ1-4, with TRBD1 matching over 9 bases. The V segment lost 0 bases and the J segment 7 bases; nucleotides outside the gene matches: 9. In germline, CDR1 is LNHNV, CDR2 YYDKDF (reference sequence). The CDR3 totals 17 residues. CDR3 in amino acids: CATSRDLPGTGSEKLFF. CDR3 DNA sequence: TGTGCCACCAGCAGAGATCTCCCCGGGACAGGGAGTGAAAAACTGTTTTTT.

As DNA, the CDR3 is TGTGCCAGCAGCGACAAGGAGGGCTATGGCTACACCTTC. As protein: CASSDKEGYGYTF. The chain is built from TRBV6-4 and TRBJ1-2, with unresolved D. The CDR3 has 13 amino acids. Germline CDR1 reads MRHNA; CDR2 reads SNTAGT. V was pared by 6 bases and J by 4 bases, with 12 bases between.

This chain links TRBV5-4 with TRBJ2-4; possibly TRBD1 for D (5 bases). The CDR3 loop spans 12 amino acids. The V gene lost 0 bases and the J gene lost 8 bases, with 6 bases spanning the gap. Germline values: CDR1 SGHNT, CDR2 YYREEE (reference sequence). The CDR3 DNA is TGTGCCAGCAGCTTGGAAGGGGACATTCAGTACTTC. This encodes CASSLEGDIQYF.

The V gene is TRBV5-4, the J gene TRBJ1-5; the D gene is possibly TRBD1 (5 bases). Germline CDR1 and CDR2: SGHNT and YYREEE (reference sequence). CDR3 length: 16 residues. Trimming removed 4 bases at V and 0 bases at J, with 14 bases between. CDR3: CASSLPGGDSNQPQHF. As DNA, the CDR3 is TGTGCCAGCAGCCTACCCGGGGGGGATAGCAATCAGCCCCAGCATTTT. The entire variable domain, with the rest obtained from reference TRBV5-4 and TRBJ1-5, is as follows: ETGVTQSPTHLIKTRGQQVTLRCSSQSGHNTVSWYQQALGQGPQFIFQYYREEENGRGNFPPRFSGLQFPNYSSELNVNALELDDSALYLCASSLPGGDSNQPQHFGDGTRLSIL.

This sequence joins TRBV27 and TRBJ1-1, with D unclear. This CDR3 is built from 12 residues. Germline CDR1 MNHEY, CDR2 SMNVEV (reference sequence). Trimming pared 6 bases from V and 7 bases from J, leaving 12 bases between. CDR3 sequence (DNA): TGTGCCAGCAGCCCCGGACGGGATGAAGCTTTCTTT. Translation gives CASSPGRDEAFF.

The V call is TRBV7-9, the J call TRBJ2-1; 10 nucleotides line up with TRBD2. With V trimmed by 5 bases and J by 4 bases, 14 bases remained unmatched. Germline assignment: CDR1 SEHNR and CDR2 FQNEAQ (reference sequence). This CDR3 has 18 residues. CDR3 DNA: TGTGCCAGCAGCCCCAACCCCTTACTAGCGGGGTCATACAATGAGCAGTTCTTC. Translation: CASSPNPLLAGSYNEQFF.

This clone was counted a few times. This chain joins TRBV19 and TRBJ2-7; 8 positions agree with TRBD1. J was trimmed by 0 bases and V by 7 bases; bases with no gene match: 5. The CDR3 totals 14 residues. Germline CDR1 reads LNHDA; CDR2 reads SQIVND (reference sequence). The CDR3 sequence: CASTRDRSSYEQYF. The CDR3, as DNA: TGTGCCAGTACCCGGGACAGGTCCTCCTACGAGCAGTACTTC.

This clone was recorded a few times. This CDR3 reads CASSLTGGASPLHF. As DNA, the CDR3 is TGTGCCAGCAGCTTAACAGGGGGAGCTTCACCCCTCCACTTT. V is TRBV7-3 and J is TRBJ1-6; D possibly corresponds to TRBD1 (6 bases). V lost 0 bases to trimming and J lost 9 bases, with 9 bases between them. The CDR3 spans 14 residues. Germline CDR1 SGHTA, CDR2 FQGTGA.

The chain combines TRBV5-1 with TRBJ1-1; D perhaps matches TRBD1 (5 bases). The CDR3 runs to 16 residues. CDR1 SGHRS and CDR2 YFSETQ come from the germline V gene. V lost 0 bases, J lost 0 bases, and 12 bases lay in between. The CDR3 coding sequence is TGCGCCAGCAGCTTGGATAGGGGAAGCTTGAACACTGAAGCTTTCTTT. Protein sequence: CASSLDRGSLNTEAFF.

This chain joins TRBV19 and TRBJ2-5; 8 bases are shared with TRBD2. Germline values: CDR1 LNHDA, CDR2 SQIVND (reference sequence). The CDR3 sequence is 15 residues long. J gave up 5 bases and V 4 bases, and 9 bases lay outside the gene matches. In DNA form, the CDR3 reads TGTGCCAGTAGTACTCTTAGCGGGGTCTACGAGACCCAGTACTTC. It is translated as CASSTLSGVYETQYF.

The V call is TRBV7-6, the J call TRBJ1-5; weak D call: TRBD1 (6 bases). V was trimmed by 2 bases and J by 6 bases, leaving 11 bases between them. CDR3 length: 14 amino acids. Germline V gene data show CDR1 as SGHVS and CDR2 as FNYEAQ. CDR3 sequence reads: CASSLQEGGQPQHF. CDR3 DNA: TGTGCCAGCAGCTTACAGGAAGGGGGTCAGCCCCAGCATTTT.

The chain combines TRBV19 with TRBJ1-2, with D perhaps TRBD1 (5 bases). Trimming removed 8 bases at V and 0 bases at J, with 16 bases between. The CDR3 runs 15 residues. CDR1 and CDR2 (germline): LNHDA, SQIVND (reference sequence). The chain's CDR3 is CASEISGPANYGYTF. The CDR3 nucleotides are TGTGCCAGTGAAATCTCAGGGCCGGCTAACTATGGCTACACCTTC. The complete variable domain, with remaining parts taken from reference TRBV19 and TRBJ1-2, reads DGGITQSPKYLFRKEGQNVTLSCEQNLNHDAMYWYRQDPGQGLRLIYYSQIVNDFQKGDIAEGYSVSREKKESFPLTVTSAQKNPTAFYLCASEISGPANYGYTFGSGTRLTVV.

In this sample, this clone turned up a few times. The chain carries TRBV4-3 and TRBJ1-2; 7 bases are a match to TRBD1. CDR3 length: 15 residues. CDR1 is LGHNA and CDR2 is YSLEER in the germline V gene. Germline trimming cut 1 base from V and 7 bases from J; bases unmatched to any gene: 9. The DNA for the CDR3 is TGCGCCAGCAGCCAAGGGATCGACAGGGTAGGTGGCTACACCTTC. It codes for CASSQGIDRVGGYTF.

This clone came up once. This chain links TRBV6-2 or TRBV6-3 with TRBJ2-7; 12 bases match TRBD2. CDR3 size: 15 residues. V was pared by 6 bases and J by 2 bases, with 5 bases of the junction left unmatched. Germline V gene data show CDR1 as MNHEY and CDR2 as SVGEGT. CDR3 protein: CASSSLAGGTYEQYF. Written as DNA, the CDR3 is TGTGCCAGCAGCTCTCTAGCGGGGGGGACCTACGAGCAGTACTTC.